A single sample is the source of the 19 T cell receptor beta chains below, sequenced in a study of response to subunit inactivated influenza vaccine. TCRdb fed the RT-PCR reads into MiXCR, producing one record per CDR3 protein. The data hold hundreds of thousands of distinct CDR3 sequences, with approximately 18% observed a single time. Sequenced material: PBMCs from blood, taken more than 4 days after vaccination. These receptors all stem from a man aged 45-65 years who received an inactivated influenza vaccine.

This clonotype was observed once. The chain is built from TRBV28 and TRBJ2-7; tentatively, D is TRBD1 or TRBD2 (6 bases each). Germline-derived CDR1 and CDR2 are MDHEN and SYDVKM. The CDR3 has 15 amino acids. V was clipped by 4 bases and J by 7 bases, with 20 bases between them. In DNA form, the CDR3 reads TGTGCCAGCAGTTCCCCGGGGGCAGGGGCACAAGAGCAGTACTTC. Translated, it gives CASSSPGAGAQEQYF.

This clonotype was recorded many times. The chain has TRBV14 and TRBJ2-3; unclear D gene. This CDR3 is built from 12 residues. From germline, CDR1 is SGHDN and CDR2 FVKESK. V shed 4 bases and J shed 10 bases, with 12 bases lying between them. This chain's CDR3 is CASSLPYMAQYF. The CDR3 DNA reads as TGTGCCAGCAGCCTACCGTACATGGCGCAGTATTTT.

This chain uses TRBV5-6 with TRBJ2-3, with D uncertain. CDR1 SGHDT and CDR2 YYEEEE come from the germline V gene. The CDR3 has 14 residues. Trimming took off 1 base at V and 4 bases at J, with 10 bases between the two ends. Here the CDR3 reads CASSLRHRADTQYF. CDR3 coding DNA: TGTGCCAGCAGCTTGAGGCACAGAGCAGATACGCAGTATTTT.

This clonotype was detected a few times. The CDR3: CATSDTSWGPYNEQFF. For the CDR3, the DNA is TGTGCCACCAGTGACACTAGCTGGGGCCCCTACAATGAGCAGTTCTTC. The chain recombines TRBV24-1 with TRBJ2-1, with D possibly matching TRBD2 (6 bases). This CDR3 has 16 amino acids. Germline CDR1 and CDR2: KGHDR and SFDVKD. V dropped 4 bases and J dropped 2 bases, with 14 bases sitting between them.

This clonotype was seen ten or more times. The chain has TRBV5-8 and TRBJ1-2; 7 bases are shared with TRBD1. The CDR3 sequence is 15 residues long. CDR1 and CDR2 (germline): SGHTS, YDEGEE. Trimming took 0 bases from V and 3 from J; bases not matched to a gene: 5. CDR3 coding DNA: TGTGCCAGCAGCTTGGTCCGGACAGGTGACTATGGCTACACCTTC. This sequence encodes CASSLVRTGDYGYTF. Full variable domain (outside the CDR3, taken from reference TRBV5-8 and TRBJ1-2): EAGVTQSPTHLIKTRGQQATLRCSPISGHTSVYWYQQALGLGLQFLLWYDEGEERNRGNFPPRFSGRQFPNYSSELNVNALELEDSALYLCASSLVRTGDYGYTFGSGTRLTVV.

This clonotype was seen more than once but under ten times. The chain combines TRBV19 with TRBJ2-1; the D gene is possibly TRBD1 (5 bases). This CDR3 has 14 residues. Germline assignment: CDR1 LNHDA and CDR2 SQIVND (reference sequence). V was shortened by 3 bases and J by 5 bases, with 11 bases between the two germline ends. In nucleotides, the CDR3 is TGTGCCAGTAGTATGGGCCCAGGGAACAATGAGCAGTTCTTC. Encoded protein: CASSMGPGNNEQFF.

The V call is TRBV12-3 or TRBV12-4, the J call TRBJ2-5, with TRBD2 matching over 14 bases. This CDR3 is built from 15 residues. Unmatched junction bases numbered 7, after V lost 9 bases and J lost 4 bases. CDR3 residues: CASRGLAGARETQYF. Written as DNA, the CDR3 is TGTGCCAGTCGGGGACTAGCGGGAGCAAGAGAGACCCAGTACTTC.

This clonotype showed up just a few times. The V gene is TRBV12-3 or TRBV12-4, the J gene TRBJ1-2, with 10 bases fitting TRBD1. The CDR3 extends over 15 amino acids. Unmatched junction bases numbered 10, after V lost 7 bases and J lost 5 bases. CDR3: CASTPTGGLGYGYTF. Written as DNA, the CDR3 is TGTGCCAGCACCCCGACAGGGGGCCTAGGATATGGCTACACCTTC.

This clonotype was seen more than once but under ten times. This chain connects TRBV20-1 to TRBJ1-2; possibly TRBD1 for D (5 bases). The germline V and J ends were trimmed by 2 bases and 4 bases, with 14 bases remaining between them. CDR3 length equals 14 residues. Germline V CDR1 and CDR2: DFQATT, SNEGSKA (reference sequence). CDR3 DNA sequence: TGCAGTGCTAGACGGCCAGGGCTAAGCTATGGCTACACCTTC. It codes for CSARRPGLSYGYTF.

The rearrangement joins TRBV12-3 or TRBV12-4 to TRBJ2-7, with unresolved D. The V and J ends lost 3 bases and 5 bases respectively, with 5 bases between them. CDR3 size: 11 residues. The CDR3 DNA reads as TGTGCCAGCAGTTTCACAGACGAGCAGTACTTC. The encoded protein is CASSFTDEQYF.

J is TRBJ2-7 and V is TRBV20-1, with 10 bases identical to TRBD2. V gave up 6 bases and J gave up 3 bases; unmatched junction bases: 11. The CDR3 extends over 15 amino acids. Germline CDR1 and CDR2: DFQATT and SNEGSKA (reference sequence). The CDR3 here is CSAQGLWTSGYEQYF. DNA of the CDR3: TGCAGTGCGCAGGGTTTATGGACTAGCGGCTACGAGCAGTACTTC.

This clonotype was seen more than once but under ten times. The genes are TRBV27 and TRBJ2-1, with 7 bases lining up with TRBD1. V dropped 0 bases and J dropped 3; count of bases not matched to a gene: 8. Per germline, CDR1 MNHEY and CDR2 SMNVEV (reference sequence). The CDR3 length is 17 residues. CDR3 loop: CASSLSWTGTFYNEQFF. In nucleotides, the CDR3 is TGTGCCAGCAGTTTATCTTGGACAGGCACATTCTACAATGAGCAGTTCTTC.

This clonotype was counted at least ten times. This sequence joins TRBV20-1 and TRBJ2-4; 7 positions match TRBD2. CDR3 length: 15 amino acids. The V gene's germline CDR1 is DFQATT and CDR2 SNEGSKA (reference sequence). V was pared by 1 base and J by 0 bases, with 3 bases of the junction left unmatched. As DNA, the CDR3 is TGCAGTGCTAGAGGACTAGCCGTAGCCAAAAACATTCAGTACTTC. Its translation is CSARGLAVAKNIQYF.

The chain carries TRBV4-3 and TRBJ2-1, with D unresolved. V shed 1 base and J shed 5 bases, with 12 bases lying between them. This CDR3 has 15 amino acids. Germline lookup yields CDR1 LGHNA and CDR2 YSLEER. The CDR3 spells CASSQVTKINNEQFF. CDR3 bases: TGCGCCAGCAGCCAAGTTACCAAGATCAACAATGAGCAGTTCTTC.

This clonotype has only a few counts. The chain has TRBV29-1 and TRBJ2-7, with 7 positions matching TRBD1. CDR3 length: 16 amino acids. J lost 2 bases, V lost 7 bases, and 17 bases had no gene match. The germline V gene has CDR1 SQVTM and CDR2 ANQGSEA. In DNA form, the CDR3 reads TGCAGCGCTGGAGAACAGGGGCACAACCTGACCTACGAGCAGTACTTC. It translates to CSAGEQGHNLTYEQYF.

This clonotype came up many times. The CDR3 sequence: CSVEGVDTQYF. The CDR3 nucleotides read TGCAGCGTTGAGGGGGTAGATACGCAGTATTTT. The chain uses TRBV29-1 and TRBJ2-3; either TRBD1 or TRBD2 may supply D (5 bases each). Between the trimmed V and J ends, which lost 3 bases and 5 bases, there was a span of 6 bases. CDR1 SQVTM and CDR2 ANQGSEA come from the germline V gene. The CDR3 spans 11 residues.

CDR3 residues: CASSFTRGSNQPQHF. For the CDR3, the DNA is TGTGCCAGCAGTTTTACCAGGGGTAGCAATCAGCCCCAGCATTTT. The chain employs TRBV12-3 or TRBV12-4 and TRBJ1-5; TRBD1 is a possible D gene (6 bases). The CDR3 has 15 residues. The V end lost 3 bases, the J end lost 0 bases, and 9 bases lay between the germline ends.

Many counts were recorded for this clonotype. The CDR3 region has the DNA TGCAGTGTGACAGGGGGCGGTCAGCCCCAGCATTTT. This gives the protein CSVTGGGQPQHF. The V call is TRBV20-1, the J call TRBJ1-5; the match to TRBD1 covers 10 bases. V shed 7 bases and J 6 bases; nucleotides not matched to a gene: 3. The V gene's germline CDR1 is DFQATT and CDR2 SNEGSKA (reference sequence). The CDR3 is made up of 12 amino acids.

The V gene is TRBV12-3 or TRBV12-4, the J gene TRBJ1-2; D is unresolved. Trimming shortened V by 5 bases and J by 5 bases, and 12 bases separated the two germline ends. The CDR3 spans 13 residues. CDR3 in amino acids: CASSQALEYGYTF. The CDR3, as DNA: TGTGCCAGCAGTCAGGCCCTGGAGTATGGCTACACCTTC.